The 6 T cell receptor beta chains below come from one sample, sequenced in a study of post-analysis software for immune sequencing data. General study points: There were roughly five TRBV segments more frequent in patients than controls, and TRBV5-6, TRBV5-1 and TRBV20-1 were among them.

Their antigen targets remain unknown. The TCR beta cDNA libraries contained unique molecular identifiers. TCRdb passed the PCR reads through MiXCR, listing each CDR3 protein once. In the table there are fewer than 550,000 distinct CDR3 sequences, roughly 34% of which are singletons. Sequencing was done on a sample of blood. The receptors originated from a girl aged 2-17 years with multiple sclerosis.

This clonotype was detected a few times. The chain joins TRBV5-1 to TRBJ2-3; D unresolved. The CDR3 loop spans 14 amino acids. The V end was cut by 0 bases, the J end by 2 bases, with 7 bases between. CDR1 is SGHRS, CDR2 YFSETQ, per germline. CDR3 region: CASSLVADTDTQYF. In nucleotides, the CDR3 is TGCGCCAGCAGCTTGGTGGCGGACACAGATACGCAGTATTTT.

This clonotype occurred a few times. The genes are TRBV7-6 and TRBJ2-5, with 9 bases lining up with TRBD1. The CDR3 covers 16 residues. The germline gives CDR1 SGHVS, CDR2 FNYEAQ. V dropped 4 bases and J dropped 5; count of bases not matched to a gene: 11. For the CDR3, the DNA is TGTGCCAGCAGCTCAATAACAGGGGGCAATTTGGAGACCCAGTACTTC. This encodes CASSSITGGNLETQYF. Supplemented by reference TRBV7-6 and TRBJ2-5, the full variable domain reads GAGVSQSPRYKVTKRGQDVALRCDPISGHVSLYWYRQALGQGPEFLTYFNYEAQQDKSGLPNDRFSAERPEGSISTLTIQRTEQRDSAMYRCASSSITGGNLETQYFGPGTRLLVL.

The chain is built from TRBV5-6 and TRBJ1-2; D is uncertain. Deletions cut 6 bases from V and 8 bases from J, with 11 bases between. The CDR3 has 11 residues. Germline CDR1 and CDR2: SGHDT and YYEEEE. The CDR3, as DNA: TGTGCCAGCAAATCCAGACGGGGCTACACCTTC. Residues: CASKSRRGYTF.

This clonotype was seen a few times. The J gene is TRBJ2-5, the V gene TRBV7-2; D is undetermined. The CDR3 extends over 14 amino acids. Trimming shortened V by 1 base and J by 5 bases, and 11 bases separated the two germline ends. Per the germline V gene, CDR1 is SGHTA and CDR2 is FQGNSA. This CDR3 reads CASSLGGFTETQYF. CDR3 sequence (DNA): TGTGCCAGCAGCTTAGGTGGATTCACGGAGACCCAGTACTTC.

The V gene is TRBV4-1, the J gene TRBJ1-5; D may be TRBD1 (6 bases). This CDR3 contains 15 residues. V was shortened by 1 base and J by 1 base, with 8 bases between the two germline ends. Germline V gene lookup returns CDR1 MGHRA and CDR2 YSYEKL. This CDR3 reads CASSQVQGSNQPQHF. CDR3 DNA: TGCGCCAGCAGCCAAGTCCAGGGGAGCAATCAGCCCCAGCATTTT.

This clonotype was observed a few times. The CDR3 bases are TGTGCCAGCAGTTTTGGACAGAGCACTGAAGCTTTCTTT. Translated, it gives CASSFGQSTEAFF. The chain carries TRBV6-5 and TRBJ1-1, with D possibly TRBD1 on 6 matching bases. The V end lost 4 bases, the J end lost 4 bases, and 10 bases lay between the germline ends. CDR3 length equals 13 residues. Per germline, CDR1 MNHEY and CDR2 SVGAGI.